This T cell receptor (beta chain) was sequenced in a study of cytomegalovirus exposure and HLA in healthy donors (dated by TCRdb to about 2017). Describing the broader study: According to a later analysis, one platform produced both the roughly 110 validation repertoires and the 550 to 800 repertoires of the first cohort. A separate validation cohort of 100 to 150 different subjects was used in addition to the 666-subject first cohort. The study combined high-throughput TCR immunosequencing, statistical association of individual TCRs with disease status, and machine learning to predict cytomegalovirus infection status. The aim of the study was to test whether cataloging public T cell receptors could identify signatures of past pathogen exposure.

The full study reports these points: In vitro tests confirmed that a few of the cytomegalovirus-associated TCR beta chains recognize cytomegalovirus antigens. While some public TCRs were present in many individuals, most TCR sequences turned up only very rarely across donors. It was suggested by the authors that the approach could potentially be generalized to other disease states and immunological phenotypes. The validation cohort had no HLA typing available for a later analysis, so co-occurrence within that cohort was assessed over all 130 or so repertoires. The classifier was reported to diagnose cytomegalovirus status with high specificity and sensitivity in both the original and validation cohorts. Of the cluster scores, roughly 95% were above 0 in a later analysis, which found that TCRs clustered in the first cohort also tended to co-occur in the roughly 130 validation repertoires. The study gave a list of about 160 TCR beta chains associated with cytomegalovirus.

The CDR3, cysteine through phenylalanine, is 13 amino acids long. Only the CDR3 DNA is retained, 39 bases long and in frame from the first base. Between the V and J ends, shortened by 2 bases and 7 bases respectively, the junction contains 12 bases. For CDR1 and CDR2, the germline V gene lists SGHRS and YFSETQ. The library was prepared using the immunoSEQ multiplex PCR assay. Per the authors' processing: A statistical classification framework was built for diagnosing cytomegalovirus status from the catalog of TCR beta chain sequences. TCRdb re-hosts the immuneACCESS table, in-frame sequences only. Its copies lack some clones; in the studies checked, an unresolved V gene accounts for under half of them, and the cause for the rest is not known. V, J and clone size derive from that table, while D and trimming were established from the DNA sequence. This sample comprises over 100,000 clones, roughly 89% of them detected only once. The ten largest clones represent over 1% of the sample.

This clone is a singleton in its sample. Its antigen is unknown. Base-call qualities are not available, and no considerably larger clone is one nucleotide away. Donors formed part of the validation cohort, which comprised 95 to 150 subjects and was distinct from the first cohort of under 850 subjects. The receptor was derived from a young woman in good health and CMV-seronegative. The specimen sequenced was PBMCs. The chain employs TRBV5-1 and TRBJ2-5; possibly the D gene is TRBD2, per 6 matching bases. DNA sequence: TGCGCCAGCAGCTTAGGACTGGAGGGGACCCAGTACTTC. Its amino acids are CASSLGLEGTQYF. The reference TRBV5-1 and TRBJ2-5 proteins fill in what lies around the CDR3, so the full variable domain reads KAGVTQTPRYLIKTRGQQVTLSCSPISGHRSVSWYQQTPGQGLQFLFEYFSETQRNKGNFPGRFSGRQFSNSRSEMNVSTLELGDSALYLCASSLGLEGTQYFGPGTRLLVL.